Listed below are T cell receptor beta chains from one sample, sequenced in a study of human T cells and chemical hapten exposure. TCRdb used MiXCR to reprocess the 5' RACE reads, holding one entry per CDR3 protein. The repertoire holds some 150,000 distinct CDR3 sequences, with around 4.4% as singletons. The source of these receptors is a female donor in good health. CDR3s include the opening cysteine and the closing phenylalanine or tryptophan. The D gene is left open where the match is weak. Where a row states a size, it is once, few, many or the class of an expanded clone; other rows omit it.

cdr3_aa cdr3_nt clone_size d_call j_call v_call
CASSSTGIGGTQYF TGTGCCAGCAGTTCGACAGGGATCGGAGGGACCCAGTACTTC many TRBD1 TRBJ2-5 TRBV12-3/TRBV12-4
CASSLDRGTFLDYGYTF TGTGCCAGCAGTTTGGACAGGGGGACTTTCCTGGACTATGGCTACACCTTC many TRBD1 TRBJ1-2 TRBV12-3/TRBV12-4
CASSEEGGIRDRGHYGYTF TGTGCCAGCAGTGAAGAAGGGGGAATTCGGGACAGAGGGCACTATGGCTACACCTTC many TRBD1 TRBJ1-2 TRBV6-1
CASSEGAQEAFF TGTGCCAGCAGCGAGGGAGCCCAGGAAGCTTTCTTT many - TRBJ1-1 TRBV7-9
CSARSEGSPADTQYF TGCAGTGCTAGATCTGAGGGCAGCCCTGCAGATACGCAGTATTTT many - TRBJ2-3 TRBV20-1
CSVAGGTTRSEQYF TGCAGCGTCGCCGGTGGCACAACAAGGAGCGAGCAGTACTTC many - TRBJ2-7 TRBV29-1
CASSVGQVADTQYF TGTGCCAGCAGCGTGGGACAGGTTGCAGATACGCAGTATTTT many TRBD1 TRBJ2-3 TRBV6-1
CASSLYRGPGQPQHF TGTGCCAGCAGCTTATACAGGGGTCCTGGTCAGCCCCAGCATTTT many TRBD1 TRBJ1-5 TRBV7-2
CASSPRRADNSPLHF TGCGCCAGCAGCCCCAGAAGGGCCGACAATTCACCCCTCCACTTT many - TRBJ1-6 TRBV5-1
CASSLKGGVRAFF TGTGCCAGCAGTTTAAAAGGGGGCGTAAGGGCTTTCTTT many TRBD1 TRBJ1-1 TRBV12-3/TRBV12-4
CSARERGSSYNSPLHF TGCAGTGCTAGAGAGAGAGGGAGCTCCTATAATTCACCCCTCCACTTT - - TRBJ1-6 TRBV20-1
CATTTGAYNSPLHF TGTGCCACCACAACAGGGGCATATAATTCACCCCTCCACTTT - TRBD1 TRBJ1-6 TRBV6-5
CASSWAPGDSYGYTF TGTGCCAGCAGCTGGGCTCCGGGGGATTCCTATGGCTACACCTTC - - TRBJ1-2 TRBV5-4
CASSQGGGAVFDTQYF TGTGCCAGCAGCCAAGGTGGGGGGGCGGTATTTGATACGCAGTATTTT many - TRBJ2-3 TRBV4-2
CASSHRQGGTDTQYF TGTGCCAGCAGCCACCGACAGGGAGGCACAGATACGCAGTATTTT many TRBD1 TRBJ2-3 TRBV11-2
CASSSGGLTYEQYF TGTGCCAGCAGTTCAGGCGGACTGACCTACGAGCAGTACTTC many - TRBJ2-7 TRBV12-3/TRBV12-4
CASSPGWPNYGYTF TGTGCCAGCAGCCCCGGCTGGCCTAACTATGGCTACACCTTC many - TRBJ1-2 TRBV6-5
CASSSYQQQGNTIYF TGTGCCAGCAGCTCCTACCAGCAGCAGGGAAACACCATATATTTT many - TRBJ1-3 TRBV7-2
CASSLQGAWGYTF TGTGCCAGCAGCTTACAGGGGGCGTGGGGCTACACCTTC many TRBD1 TRBJ1-2 TRBV6-5
CASSQASGGGQETQYF TGTGCCAGCAGTCAAGCCAGCGGGGGAGGGCAAGAGACCCAGTACTTC few TRBD2 TRBJ2-5 TRBV7-9
CASSVVPTGFLGYTF TGTGCCAGCAGCGTAGTACCTACAGGGTTTCTTGGCTACACCTTC many - TRBJ1-2 TRBV9
CASAKPPLAKNIQYF TGTGCCAGCGCAAAGCCCCCTCTAGCCAAAAACATTCAGTACTTC few - TRBJ2-4 TRBV7-2
CASSNTGESPLHF TGTGCCAGCAGCAACACAGGGGAATCACCCCTCCACTTT many TRBD1 TRBJ1-6 TRBV7-8
CASSISGGDDEQFF TGTGCCAGCAGTATTAGCGGGGGGGACGATGAGCAGTTCTTC many TRBD2 TRBJ2-1 TRBV12-3/TRBV12-4
CATKPHGGVIYEQYF TGTGCCACCAAACCCCACGGGGGGGTAATCTACGAGCAGTACTTC many TRBD2 TRBJ2-7 TRBV6-5
CASSPVVQGAFYTEAFF TGCGCCAGCAGCCCGGTGGTACAGGGGGCTTTTTACACTGAAGCTTTCTTT few TRBD1 TRBJ1-1 TRBV4-3
CSVEWQGDDGDTF TGCAGCGTTGAATGGCAGGGGGACGATGGCGACACCTTC - TRBD1 TRBJ1-2 TRBV29-1
CASRPRGRAANTGELFF TGTGCCAGCAGGCCCCGGGGCAGGGCCGCGAACACCGGGGAGCTGTTTTTT many - TRBJ2-2 TRBV12-3/TRBV12-4
CASRPNPSGVRSGELFF TGTGCCAGCAGACCCAACCCCTCGGGGGTCCGCTCCGGGGAGCTGTTTTTT many - TRBJ2-2 TRBV12-3/TRBV12-4
CASSEPGISTGELFF TGTGCCAGCAGTGAACCAGGGATCTCCACCGGGGAGCTGTTTTTT many - TRBJ2-2 TRBV6-1
CSGGPTRHYGYTF TGCAGTGGGGGGCCGACACGTCACTATGGCTACACCTTC few - TRBJ1-2 TRBV29-1
CASSQRLPTSTDTQYF TGTGCCAGCAGCCAAAGACTACCAACTAGCACAGATACGCAGTATTTT - - TRBJ2-3 TRBV6-2/TRBV6-3
CSAREAWGGTDTQYF TGCAGTGCTAGAGAAGCCTGGGGGGGGACAGATACGCAGTATTTT many TRBD2 TRBJ2-3 TRBV20-1
CASSQDWTGELFF TGTGCCAGCAGCCAAGATTGGACCGGGGAGCTGTTTTTT many - TRBJ2-2 TRBV14
CASTLRDRPNEQFF TGTGCCAGCACCTTAAGGGACAGACCTAATGAGCAGTTCTTC many TRBD1 TRBJ2-1 TRBV6-6
CASSSSPYYEQYF TGCGCCAGCAGCTCCAGCCCGTACTACGAGCAGTACTTC - - TRBJ2-7 TRBV5-1
CASSPGTDNSNEQFF TGTGCCAGTAGCCCCGGGACAGACAATTCCAATGAGCAGTTCTTC many TRBD1 TRBJ2-1 TRBV19
CATSDLPGQGPTDTQYF TGTGCCACCAGTGATTTGCCCGGACAGGGGCCCACAGATACGCAGTATTTT many TRBD1 TRBJ2-3 TRBV24-1
CASSALTGDNGYTF TGTGCCAGCAGCGCTTTGACAGGGGATAATGGCTACACCTTC many TRBD1 TRBJ1-2 TRBV9
CASTGNREQYF TGCGCCAGCACTGGGAACCGGGAGCAGTACTTC few - TRBJ2-7 TRBV5-1
CASSLSGGADTQYF TGTGCCAGCAGCTTAAGCGGGGGCGCCGATACGCAGTATTTT many TRBD2 TRBJ2-3 TRBV5-8
CASSLGGTIKAQHF TGTGCCAGCAGCTTAGGCGGGACCATAAAGGCCCAGCATTTT few - TRBJ1-5 TRBV7-2
CAISEATGKEDTQYF TGTGCCATCAGTGAAGCGACAGGGAAGGAGGATACGCAGTATTTT many TRBD1 TRBJ2-3 TRBV10-3
CAISLTRDTNTEAFF TGTGCCATCAGTCTTACCCGGGATACGAACACTGAAGCTTTCTTT many - TRBJ1-1 TRBV10-3
CASSSLLSGGSLSTDTQYF TGTGCCAGCAGCTCCTTGCTTAGCGGGGGCAGCCTTAGCACAGATACGCAGTATTTT many TRBD2 TRBJ2-3 TRBV5-8
CASSPPIRGDYNEQFF TGTGCCAGCTCACCACCGATCCGGGGGGACTACAATGAGCAGTTCTTC many TRBD2 TRBJ2-1 TRBV18
CASSFKGIGPQRNPDEQYF TGTGCCAGCAGTTTCAAAGGTATTGGCCCCCAAAGAAACCCCGACGAGCAGTACTTC few - TRBJ2-7 TRBV12-3/TRBV12-4
CASSLEFGRAEETQYF TGTGCCAGCAGCTTAGAGTTCGGGCGGGCCGAAGAGACCCAGTACTTC many - TRBJ2-5 TRBV7-2
CASSLGYGQPKYDGYTF TGCGCCAGCAGCCTGGGATATGGACAGCCAAAGTACGATGGCTACACCTTC few - TRBJ1-2 TRBV5-1
CASSLGSGTGGTEAFF TGTGCCAGCAGCCTGGGCTCCGGGACAGGGGGCACTGAAGCTTTCTTT many TRBD1 TRBJ1-1 TRBV6-5
CASSDGGEQFF TGCGCCAGCAGCGATGGGGGGGAGCAGTTCTTC many - TRBJ2-1 TRBV5-1
CASSSFRGQANTEAFF TGTGCCAGCAGTTCCTTTCGGGGACAGGCGAACACTGAAGCTTTCTTT many TRBD1 TRBJ1-1 TRBV6-6
CASSSLGGDSPLHF TGTGCCAGCAGCTCACTGGGGGGGGATTCACCCCTCCACTTT many - TRBJ1-6 TRBV5-6
CSVEDFGSGGHNEQFF TGCAGCGTTGAAGATTTTGGGTCAGGGGGCCACAATGAGCAGTTCTTC few TRBD1 TRBJ2-1 TRBV29-1
CASSRGGRGTGELFF TGTGCCAGCAGTCGGGGAGGGAGAGGCACCGGGGAGCTGTTTTTT - TRBD2 TRBJ2-2 TRBV6-5
CASSPGDRGYEQYF TGTGCCAGTAGTCCAGGGGACAGGGGCTACGAGCAGTACTTC - TRBD1 TRBJ2-7 TRBV19
CASRDFVTNEKLFF TGTGCCAGCAGGGATTTTGTCACTAATGAAAAACTGTTTTTT many - TRBJ1-4 TRBV11-2
CAWSGTAINYGYTF TGTGCCTGGAGCGGGACAGCTATTAACTATGGCTACACCTTC many TRBD1 TRBJ1-2 TRBV30
CASSYTDSLRGYTF TGTGCCAGCAGCTACACGGACAGTTTGAGGGGCTACACCTTC few - TRBJ1-2 TRBV28
CASTQAQAGANVLTF TGTGCCAGCACCCAGGCCCAGGCCGGGGCCAACGTCCTGACTTTC many - TRBJ2-6 TRBV6-6